This TCR beta chain was obtained from a study of T cell changes during pregnancy in multiple sclerosis. The length of the CDR3 is 17 residues. CDR1 and CDR2 from the germline V gene are SGHTS and YDEGEE. The V and J ends lost 4 bases and 0 bases, in that order; junction bases with no gene match: 7. Profiling relied on immunoSEQ multiplex PCR, and the TCRdb table lists in-frame clones only, not all of them. The table records 91,000 or so clones, approximately 92% of them present only once. The V call is TRBV5-8, the J call TRBJ2-6, with 7 bases identical to TRBD1. The sequenced sample was peripheral blood, obtained after pregnancy. The sequence was collected from a female donor with multiple sclerosis, enrolled in a pregnancy study. The CDR3 sequence is CASSHETGSSGANVLTF. CDR3 bases: TGTGCCAGCAGCCACGAGACAGGGTCCTCTGGGGCCAACGTCCTGACTTTC.